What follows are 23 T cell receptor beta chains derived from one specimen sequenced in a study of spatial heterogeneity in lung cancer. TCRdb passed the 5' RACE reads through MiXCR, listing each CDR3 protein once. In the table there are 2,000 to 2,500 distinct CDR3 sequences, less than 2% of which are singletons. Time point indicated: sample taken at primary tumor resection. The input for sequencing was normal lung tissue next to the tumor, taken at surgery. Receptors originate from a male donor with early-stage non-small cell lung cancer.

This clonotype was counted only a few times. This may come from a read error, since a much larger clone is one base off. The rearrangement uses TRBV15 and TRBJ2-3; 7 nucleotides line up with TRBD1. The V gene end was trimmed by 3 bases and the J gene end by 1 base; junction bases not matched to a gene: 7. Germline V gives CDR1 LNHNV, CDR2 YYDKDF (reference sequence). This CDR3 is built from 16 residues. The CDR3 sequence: CATSSVQGSGTDTQYF. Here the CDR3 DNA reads TGTGCCACCAGCAGTGTACAGGGGAGTGGCACAGATACGCAGTATTTT.

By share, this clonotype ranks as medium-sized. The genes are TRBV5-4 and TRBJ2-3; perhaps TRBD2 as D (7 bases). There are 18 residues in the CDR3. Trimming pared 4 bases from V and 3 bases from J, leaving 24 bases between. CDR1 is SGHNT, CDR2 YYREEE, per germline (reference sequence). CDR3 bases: TGTGCCAGCAGCATGGGTGGCGGGGGCCTCCGGAGAACAGATACGCAGTATTTT. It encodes CASSMGGGGLRRTDTQYF.

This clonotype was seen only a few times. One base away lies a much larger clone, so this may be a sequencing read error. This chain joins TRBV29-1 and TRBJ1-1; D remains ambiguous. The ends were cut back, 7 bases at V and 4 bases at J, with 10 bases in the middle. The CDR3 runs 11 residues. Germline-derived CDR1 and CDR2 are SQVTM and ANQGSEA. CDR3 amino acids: CSAGVSTEAFF. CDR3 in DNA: TGCAGCGCGGGTGTGTCCACTGAAGCTTTCTTT.

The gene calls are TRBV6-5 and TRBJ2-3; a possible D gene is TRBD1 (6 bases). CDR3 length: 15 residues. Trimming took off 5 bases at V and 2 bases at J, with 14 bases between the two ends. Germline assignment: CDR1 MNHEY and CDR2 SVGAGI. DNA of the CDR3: TGTGCCAGCAGTCTCCGAAACAGGGCCACAGATACGCAGTATTTT. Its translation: CASSLRNRATDTQYF.

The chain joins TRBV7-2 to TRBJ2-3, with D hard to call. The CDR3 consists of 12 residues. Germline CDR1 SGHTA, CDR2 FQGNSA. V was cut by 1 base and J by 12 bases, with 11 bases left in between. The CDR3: CASSLGGGNQYF. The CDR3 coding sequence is TGTGCCAGCAGCTTAGGTGGTGGGAACCAGTATTTT. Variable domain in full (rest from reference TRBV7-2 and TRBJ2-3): GAGVSQSPSNKVTEKGKDVELRCDPISGHTALYWYRQSLGQGLEFLIYFQGNSAPDKSGLPSDRFSAERTGGSVSTLTIQRTQQEDSAVYLCASSLGGGNQYFGPGTRLTVL.

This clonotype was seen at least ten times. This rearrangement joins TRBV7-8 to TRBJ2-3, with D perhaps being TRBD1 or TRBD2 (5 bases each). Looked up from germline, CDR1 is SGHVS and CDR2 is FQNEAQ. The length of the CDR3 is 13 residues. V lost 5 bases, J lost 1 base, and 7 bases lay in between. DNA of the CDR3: TGTGCCAGCAGCGGGGGACGCACAGATACGCAGTATTTT. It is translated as CASSGGRTDTQYF. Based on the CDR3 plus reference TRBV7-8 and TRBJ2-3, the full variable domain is GAGVSQSPRYKVAKRGQDVALRCDPISGHVSLFWYQQALGQGPEFLTYFQNEAQLDKSGLPSDRFFAERPEGSVSTLKIQRTQQEDSAVYLCASSGGRTDTQYFGPGTRLTVL.

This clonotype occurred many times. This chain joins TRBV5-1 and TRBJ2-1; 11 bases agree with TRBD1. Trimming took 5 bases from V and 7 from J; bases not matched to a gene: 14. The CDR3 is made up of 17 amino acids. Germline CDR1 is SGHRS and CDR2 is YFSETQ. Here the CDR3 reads CASRHRPGQGGSNEQFF. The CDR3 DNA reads TGCGCCAGCAGACATAGACCGGGACAGGGGGGTTCAAATGAGCAGTTCTTC.

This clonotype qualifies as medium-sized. The DNA of the CDR3 is TGCGCCAGCAGCTTGAACAGGATCCAAGAGACCCAGTACTTC. It yields the protein CASSLNRIQETQYF. This chain uses TRBV5-1 with TRBJ2-5; D is perhaps TRBD1 (5 bases). The CDR3 has 14 amino acids. The germline V and J ends were trimmed by 1 base and 1 base, with 8 bases remaining between them. Per the germline V gene, CDR1 is SGHRS and CDR2 is YFSETQ. Based on the CDR3 plus reference TRBV5-1 and TRBJ2-5, the full variable domain is KAGVTQTPRYLIKTRGQQVTLSCSPISGHRSVSWYQQTPGQGLQFLFEYFSETQRNKGNFPGRFSGRQFSNSRSEMNVSTLELGDSALYLCASSLNRIQETQYFGPGTRLLVL.

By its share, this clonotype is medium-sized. DNA of the CDR3: TGTGCCAGCAGTTACTCCCGATTGACAGAACCCCTCTACACCTTC. Residues: CASSYSRLTEPLYTF. V usage is TRBV6-6 and J usage is TRBJ1-2, with D tentatively TRBD1 (5 bases). Looked up from germline, CDR1 is MNHNY and CDR2 is SVGAGI (reference sequence). The CDR3 loop spans 15 amino acids. Trimming stripped 0 bases from V and 10 bases from J, with 18 bases between.

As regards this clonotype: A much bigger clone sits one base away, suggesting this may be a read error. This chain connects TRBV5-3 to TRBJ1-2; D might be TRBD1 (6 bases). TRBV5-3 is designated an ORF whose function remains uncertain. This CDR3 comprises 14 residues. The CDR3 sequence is CARSCNRDLHGYNF. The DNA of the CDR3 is TGTGCCAGAAGCTGTAACAGGGACCTACATGGCTACAACTTC.

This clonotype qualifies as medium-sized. CDR3 protein: CAISGTSGGAASTDTQYF. The CDR3 DNA reads TGTGCCATCAGTGGGACTAGCGGGGGGGCCGCGTCCACAGATACGCAGTATTTT. This chain joins TRBV10-3 and TRBJ2-3, with TRBD2 matching over 15 bases. The V segment lost 4 bases and the J segment 2 bases; nucleotides outside the gene matches: 7. Germline lookup yields CDR1 ENHRY and CDR2 SYGVKD. This CDR3 has 18 residues.

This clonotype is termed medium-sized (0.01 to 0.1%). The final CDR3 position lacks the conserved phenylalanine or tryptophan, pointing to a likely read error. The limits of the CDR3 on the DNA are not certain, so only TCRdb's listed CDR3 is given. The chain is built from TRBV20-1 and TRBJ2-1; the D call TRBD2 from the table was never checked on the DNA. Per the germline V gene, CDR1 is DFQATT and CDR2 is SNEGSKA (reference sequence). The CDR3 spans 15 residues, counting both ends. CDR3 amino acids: CSARDQLAGDKDLVV.

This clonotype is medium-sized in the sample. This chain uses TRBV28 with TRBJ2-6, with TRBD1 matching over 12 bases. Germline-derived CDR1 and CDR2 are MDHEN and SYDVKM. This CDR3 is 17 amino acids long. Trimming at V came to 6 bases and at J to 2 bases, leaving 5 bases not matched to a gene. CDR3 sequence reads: CASRRGQGAAGANVLTF. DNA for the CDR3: TGTGCCAGCAGGAGGGGACAGGGGGCGGCTGGGGCCAACGTCCTGACTTTC.

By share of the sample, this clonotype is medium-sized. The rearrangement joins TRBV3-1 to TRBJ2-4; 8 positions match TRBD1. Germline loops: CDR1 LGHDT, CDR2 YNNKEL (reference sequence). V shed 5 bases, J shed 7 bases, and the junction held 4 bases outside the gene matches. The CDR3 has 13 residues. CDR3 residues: CASSEDRANIQYF. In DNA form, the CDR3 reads TGTGCCAGCAGCGAGGACAGGGCGAACATTCAGTACTTC.

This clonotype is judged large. The chain's CDR3 is CASSGTGSAFF. CDR3 nucleotide sequence: TGTGCCAGCAGTGGAACAGGGTCGGCTTTCTTT. J is TRBJ1-1 and V is TRBV25-1; tentatively, D is TRBD1 (6 bases). V was shortened by 4 bases and J by 11 bases, with 11 bases between the two germline ends. The germline gives CDR1 MGHDK, CDR2 SYGVNS. CDR3 length: 11 residues.

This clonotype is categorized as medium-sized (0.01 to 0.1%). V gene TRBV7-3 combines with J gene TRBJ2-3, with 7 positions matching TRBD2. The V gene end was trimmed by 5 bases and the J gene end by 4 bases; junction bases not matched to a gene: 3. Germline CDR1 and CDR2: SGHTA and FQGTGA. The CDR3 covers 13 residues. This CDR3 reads CASSQGLSDTQYF. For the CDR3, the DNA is TGTGCCAGCAGCCAGGGACTATCAGATACGCAGTATTTT.

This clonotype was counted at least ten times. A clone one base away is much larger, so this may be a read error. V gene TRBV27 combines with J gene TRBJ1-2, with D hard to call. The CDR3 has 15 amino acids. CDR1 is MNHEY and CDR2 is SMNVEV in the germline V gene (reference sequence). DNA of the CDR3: TGTGCCAGCAGTTTAACCGGGCAAGGGTACTATGGCTACAACTTC. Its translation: CASSLTGQGYYGYNF.

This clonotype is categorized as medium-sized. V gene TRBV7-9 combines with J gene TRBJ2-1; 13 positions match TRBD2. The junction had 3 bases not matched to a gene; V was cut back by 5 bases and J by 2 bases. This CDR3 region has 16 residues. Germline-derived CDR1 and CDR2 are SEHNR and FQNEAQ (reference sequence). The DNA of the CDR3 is TGTGCCAGCAGCCCAGGGACTAGCGGGGCCTACAATGAGCAGTTCTTC. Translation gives CASSPGTSGAYNEQFF.

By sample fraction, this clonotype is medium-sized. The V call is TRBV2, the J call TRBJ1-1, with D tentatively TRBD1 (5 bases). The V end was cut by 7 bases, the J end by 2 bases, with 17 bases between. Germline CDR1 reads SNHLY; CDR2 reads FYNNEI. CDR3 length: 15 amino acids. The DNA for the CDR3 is TGTGCCAGCATTCGTGGGGGAGGGGAAAACACTGAAGCTTTCTTT. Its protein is CASIRGGGENTEAFF.

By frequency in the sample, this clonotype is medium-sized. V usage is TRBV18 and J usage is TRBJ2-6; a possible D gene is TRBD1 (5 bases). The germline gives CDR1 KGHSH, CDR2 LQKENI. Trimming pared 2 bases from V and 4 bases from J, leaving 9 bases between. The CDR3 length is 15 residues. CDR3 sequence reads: CASSPSPGGANVLTF. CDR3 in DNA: TGTGCCAGCTCACCATCGCCAGGGGGGGCCAACGTCCTGACTTTC.

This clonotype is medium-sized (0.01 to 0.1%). CDR3 nucleotides: TGTGCCAGCAGCTTGGCGCGCGCGGGGGGAGATACGCAGTATTTT. It encodes CASSLARAGGDTQYF. This rearrangement joins TRBV5-4 to TRBJ2-3; 8 bases align to TRBD2. V gave up 0 bases and J gave up 5 bases; unmatched junction bases: 5. The germline gives CDR1 SGHNT, CDR2 YYREEE (reference sequence). This CDR3 contains 15 residues.

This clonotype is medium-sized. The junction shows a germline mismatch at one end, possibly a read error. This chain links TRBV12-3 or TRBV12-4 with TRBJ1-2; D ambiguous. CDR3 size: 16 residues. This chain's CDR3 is CASSFDSGPRGYGDTF. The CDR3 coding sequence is TGTGCCAGCAGTTTTGATTCGGGCCCGAGAGGGTATGGCGACACCTTC.

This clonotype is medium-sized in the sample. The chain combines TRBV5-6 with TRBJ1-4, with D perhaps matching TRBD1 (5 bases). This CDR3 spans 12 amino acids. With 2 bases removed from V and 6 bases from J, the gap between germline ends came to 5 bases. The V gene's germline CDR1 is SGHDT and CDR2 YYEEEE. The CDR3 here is CASSLQDEKLFF. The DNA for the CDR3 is TGTGCCAGCAGCTTACAGGATGAAAAACTGTTTTTT.